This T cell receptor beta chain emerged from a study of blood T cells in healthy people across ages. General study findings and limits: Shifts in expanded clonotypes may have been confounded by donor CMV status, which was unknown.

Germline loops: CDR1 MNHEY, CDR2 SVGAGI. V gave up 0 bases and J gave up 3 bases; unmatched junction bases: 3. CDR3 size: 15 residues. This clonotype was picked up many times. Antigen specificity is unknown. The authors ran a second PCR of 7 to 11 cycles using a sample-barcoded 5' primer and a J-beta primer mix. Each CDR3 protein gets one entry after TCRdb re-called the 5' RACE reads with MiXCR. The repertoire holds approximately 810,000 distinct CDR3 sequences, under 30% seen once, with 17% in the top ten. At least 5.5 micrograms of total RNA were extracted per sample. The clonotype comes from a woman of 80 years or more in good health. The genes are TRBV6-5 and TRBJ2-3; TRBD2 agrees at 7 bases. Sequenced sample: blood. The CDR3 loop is CASSYSGGRTDTQYF. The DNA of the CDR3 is TGTGCCAGCAGTTACTCGGGCGGGAGAACAGATACGCAGTATTTT.